The TCR beta chain under discussion was sequenced for a study of blood T cell repertoires in COVID-19. Background on the study: The cDNA or gDNA used as material had been derived from T cells, B-cell-depleted T cells, or PBMCs.

V lost 0 bases and J lost 1, with 9 bases in between. The CDR3 has 15 amino acids. Per the germline V gene, CDR1 is MNHEY and CDR2 is SVGAGI. The authors' processing: Amplifying reference gene primers gave estimates of nucleated cell counts. Generated by immunoSEQ multiplex PCR, the TCRdb table keeps only in-frame clones and is missing some. The DNA was the basis for D and trimming; V, J and clone size are from that table. The table lists 200,000 to 250,000 clones, 70% to 85% of them singletons. The receptor comes from a woman aged 40 to 49 who had recovered from COVID-19. The J gene is TRBJ1-1, the V gene TRBV6-5; a possible D gene is TRBD1 (5 bases). The sample taken for sequencing was peripheral blood. The CDR3 loop reads CASSYSGGPNTEAFF. CDR3 DNA: TGTGCCAGCAGTTACTCGGGGGGACCGAACACTGAAGCTTTCTTT.